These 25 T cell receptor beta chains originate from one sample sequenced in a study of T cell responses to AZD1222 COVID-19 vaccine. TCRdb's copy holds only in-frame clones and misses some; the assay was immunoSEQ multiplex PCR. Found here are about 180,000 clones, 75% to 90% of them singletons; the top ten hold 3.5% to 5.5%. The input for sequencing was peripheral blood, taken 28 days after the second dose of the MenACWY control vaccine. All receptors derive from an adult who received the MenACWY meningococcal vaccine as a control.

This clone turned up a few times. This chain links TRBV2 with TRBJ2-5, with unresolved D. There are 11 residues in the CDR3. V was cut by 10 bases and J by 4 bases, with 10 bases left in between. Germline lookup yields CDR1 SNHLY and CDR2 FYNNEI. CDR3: CATNDRETQYF. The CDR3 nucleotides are TGTGCCACCAACGACCGAGAGACCCAGTACTTC.

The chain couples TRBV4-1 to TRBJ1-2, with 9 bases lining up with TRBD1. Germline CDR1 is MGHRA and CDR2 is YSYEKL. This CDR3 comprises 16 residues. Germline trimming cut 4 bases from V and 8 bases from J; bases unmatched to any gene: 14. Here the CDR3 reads CASSREGTGGVHGYTF. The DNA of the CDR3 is TGCGCCAGCAGCCGAGAAGGTACAGGGGGCGTCCACGGCTACACCTTC.

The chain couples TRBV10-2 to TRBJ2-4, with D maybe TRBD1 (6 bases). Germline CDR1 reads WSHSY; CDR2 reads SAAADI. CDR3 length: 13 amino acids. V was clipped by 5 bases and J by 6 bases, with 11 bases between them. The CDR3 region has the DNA TGCGCCAGCAGTTCGGACAGAAGAAACATTCAGTACTTC. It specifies CASSSDRRNIQYF.

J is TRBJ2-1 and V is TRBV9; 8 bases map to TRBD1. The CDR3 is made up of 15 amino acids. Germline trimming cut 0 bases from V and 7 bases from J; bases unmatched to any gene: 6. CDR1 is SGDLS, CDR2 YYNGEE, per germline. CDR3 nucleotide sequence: TGTGCCAGCAGCGTAGCGCTGGACAGGGTTAATGAGCAGTTCTTC. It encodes CASSVALDRVNEQFF.

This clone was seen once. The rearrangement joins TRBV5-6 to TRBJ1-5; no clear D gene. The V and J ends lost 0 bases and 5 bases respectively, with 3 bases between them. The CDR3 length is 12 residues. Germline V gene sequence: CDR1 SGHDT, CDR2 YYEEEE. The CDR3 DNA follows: TGTGCCAGCAGCTTGGGAGATCAGCCCCAGCATTTT. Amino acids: CASSLGDQPQHF.

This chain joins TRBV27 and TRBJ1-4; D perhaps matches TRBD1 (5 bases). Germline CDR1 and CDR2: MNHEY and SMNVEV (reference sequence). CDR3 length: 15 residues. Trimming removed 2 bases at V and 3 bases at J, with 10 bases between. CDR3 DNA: TGTGCCAGCAGTTTAATCCGGGGGGCTAATGAAAAACTGTTTTTT. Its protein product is CASSLIRGANEKLFF.

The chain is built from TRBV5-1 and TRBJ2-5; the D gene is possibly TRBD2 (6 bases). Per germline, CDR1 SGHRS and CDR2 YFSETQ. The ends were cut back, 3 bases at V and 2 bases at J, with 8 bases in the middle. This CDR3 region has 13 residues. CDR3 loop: CASSWAGQETQYF. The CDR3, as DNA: TGCGCCAGCAGCTGGGCGGGGCAAGAGACCCAGTACTTC.

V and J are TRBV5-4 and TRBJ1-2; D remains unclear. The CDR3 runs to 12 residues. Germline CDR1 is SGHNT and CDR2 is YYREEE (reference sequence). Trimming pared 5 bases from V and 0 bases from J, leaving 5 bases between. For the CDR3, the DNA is TGTGCCAGCAGGAGGGCTAACTATGGCTACACCTTC. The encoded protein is CASRRANYGYTF. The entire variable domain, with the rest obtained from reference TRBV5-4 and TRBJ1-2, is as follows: ETGVTQSPTHLIKTRGQQVTLRCSSQSGHNTVSWYQQALGQGPQFIFQYYREEENGRGNFPPRFSGLQFPNYSSELNVNALELDDSALYLCASRRANYGYTFGSGTRLTVV.

CDR3: CAWSVRGTGGGYGYTF. The DNA for the CDR3 is TGTGCCTGGAGTGTACGGGGGACAGGGGGAGGGTATGGCTACACCTTC. The V call is TRBV30, the J call TRBJ1-2; 11 bases agree with TRBD1. CDR3 length: 16 amino acids. Germline loops: CDR1 GTSNPN, CDR2 SVGIG (reference sequence). Trimming at V came to 0 bases and at J to 5 bases, leaving 8 bases not matched to a gene.

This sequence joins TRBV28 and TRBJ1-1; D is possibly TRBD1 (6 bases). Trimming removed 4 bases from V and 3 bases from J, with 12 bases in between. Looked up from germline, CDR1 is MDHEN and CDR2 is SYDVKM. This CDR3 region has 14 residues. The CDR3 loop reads CASSSGGQHTEAFF. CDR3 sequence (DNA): TGTGCCAGCAGTTCAGGAGGACAGCACACTGAAGCTTTCTTT.

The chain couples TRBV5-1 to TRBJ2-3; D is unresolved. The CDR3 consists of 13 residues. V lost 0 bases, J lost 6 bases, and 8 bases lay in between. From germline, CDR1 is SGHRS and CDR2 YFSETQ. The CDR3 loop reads CASSLGRLDTQYF. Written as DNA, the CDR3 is TGCGCCAGCAGCTTGGGACGTCTCGATACGCAGTATTTT.

CDR3 DNA: TGCGCCAGCAGCCAAGATCGGACCCTCACAGATACGCAGTATTTT. It yields the protein CASSQDRTLTDTQYF. V usage is TRBV4-1 and J usage is TRBJ2-3; D remains unclear. This CDR3 has 15 amino acids. V gave up 0 bases and J gave up 2 bases, with 9 bases separating them. Germline V lookup: CDR1 MGHRA, CDR2 YSYEKL.

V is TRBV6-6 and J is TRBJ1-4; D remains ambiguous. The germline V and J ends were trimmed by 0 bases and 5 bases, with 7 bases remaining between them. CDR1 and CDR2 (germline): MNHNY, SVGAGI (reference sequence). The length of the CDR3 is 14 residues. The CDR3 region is CASSYSGQNEKLFF. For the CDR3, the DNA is TGTGCCAGCAGTTACTCAGGTCAGAATGAAAAACTGTTTTTT.

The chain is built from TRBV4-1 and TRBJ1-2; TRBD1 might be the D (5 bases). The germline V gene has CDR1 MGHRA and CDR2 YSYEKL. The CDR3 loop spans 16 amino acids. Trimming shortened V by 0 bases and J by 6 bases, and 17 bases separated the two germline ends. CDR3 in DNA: TGCGCCAGCAGCCAAGAGGGGACCGTTCGAGGGGATGGCTACACCTTC. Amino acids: CASSQEGTVRGDGYTF.

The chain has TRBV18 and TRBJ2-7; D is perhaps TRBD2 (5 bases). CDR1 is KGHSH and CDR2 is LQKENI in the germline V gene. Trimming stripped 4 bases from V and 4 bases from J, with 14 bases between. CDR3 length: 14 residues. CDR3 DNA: TGTGCCAGCTCACAGGGTACGGGGTGGTACGAGCAGTACTTC. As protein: CASSQGTGWYEQYF.

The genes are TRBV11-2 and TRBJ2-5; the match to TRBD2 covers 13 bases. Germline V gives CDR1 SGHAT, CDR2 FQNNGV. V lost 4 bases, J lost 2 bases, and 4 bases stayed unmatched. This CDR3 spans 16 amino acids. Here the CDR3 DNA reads TGTGCCAGCAGCTCCCGACTAGCGGGAGGTCAAGAGACCCAGTACTTC. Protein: CASSSRLAGGQETQYF.

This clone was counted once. The CDR3: CASSGQGNEQFF. Here the CDR3 DNA reads TGTGCCAGCAGTGGACAGGGCAATGAGCAGTTCTTC. This sequence joins TRBV28 and TRBJ2-1; 8 nucleotides align to TRBD1. This CDR3 has 12 amino acids. With V trimmed by 5 bases and J by 6 bases, 0 bases remained unmatched. CDR1 and CDR2 from the germline V gene are MDHEN and SYDVKM.

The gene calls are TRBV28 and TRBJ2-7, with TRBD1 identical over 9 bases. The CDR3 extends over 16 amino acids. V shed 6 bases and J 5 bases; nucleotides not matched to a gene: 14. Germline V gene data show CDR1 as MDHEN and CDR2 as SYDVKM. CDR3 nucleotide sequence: TGTGCCAGCAGACCTACCATCGACAGGGGGTCCCACGAGCAGTACTTC. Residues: CASRPTIDRGSHEQYF.

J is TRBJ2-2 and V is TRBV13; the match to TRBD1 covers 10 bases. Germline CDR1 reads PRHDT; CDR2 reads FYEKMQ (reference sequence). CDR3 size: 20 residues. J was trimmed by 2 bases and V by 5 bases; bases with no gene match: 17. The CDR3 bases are TGTGCCAGCAGCCTGCTCTCCCGGGCCGGACAGGGGGTAAACACCGGGGAGCTGTTTTTT. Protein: CASSLLSRAGQGVNTGELFF.

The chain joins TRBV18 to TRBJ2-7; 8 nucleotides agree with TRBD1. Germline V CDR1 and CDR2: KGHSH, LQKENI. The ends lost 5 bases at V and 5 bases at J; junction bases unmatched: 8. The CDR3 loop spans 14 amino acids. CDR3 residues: CASSTSGGLDEQYF. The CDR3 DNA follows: TGTGCCAGCTCAACTTCAGGGGGCCTTGACGAGCAGTACTTC.

CDR3 residues: CASSLATAGKLFF. The CDR3 DNA reads as TGCGCCAGCAGCCTTGCCACCGCTGGAAAACTGTTTTTT. The chain combines TRBV4-3 with TRBJ1-4; no definite D call. V lost 4 bases to trimming and J lost 10 bases, with 13 bases between them. Germline CDR1 reads LGHNA; CDR2 reads YSLEER. CDR3 length: 13 amino acids.

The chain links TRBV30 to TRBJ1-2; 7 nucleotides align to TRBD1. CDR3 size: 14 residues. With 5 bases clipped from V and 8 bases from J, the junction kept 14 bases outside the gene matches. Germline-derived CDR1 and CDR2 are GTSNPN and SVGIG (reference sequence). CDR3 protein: CAWARQGQAGGYTF. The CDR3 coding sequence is TGTGCCTGGGCTAGACAGGGTCAGGCTGGCGGCTACACCTTC.

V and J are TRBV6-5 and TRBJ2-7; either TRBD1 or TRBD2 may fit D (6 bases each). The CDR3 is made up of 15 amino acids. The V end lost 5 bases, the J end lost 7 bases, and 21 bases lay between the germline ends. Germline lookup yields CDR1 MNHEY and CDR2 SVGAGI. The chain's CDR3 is CASSKHGGVDWEQYF. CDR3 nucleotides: TGTGCCAGCAGTAAGCACGGGGGCGTGGATTGGGAGCAGTACTTC.

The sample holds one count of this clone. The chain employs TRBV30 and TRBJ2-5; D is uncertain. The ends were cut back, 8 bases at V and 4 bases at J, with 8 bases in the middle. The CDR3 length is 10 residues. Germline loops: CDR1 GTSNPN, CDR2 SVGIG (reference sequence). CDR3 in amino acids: CAMGSETQYF. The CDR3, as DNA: TGTGCCATGGGTTCAGAGACCCAGTACTTC.

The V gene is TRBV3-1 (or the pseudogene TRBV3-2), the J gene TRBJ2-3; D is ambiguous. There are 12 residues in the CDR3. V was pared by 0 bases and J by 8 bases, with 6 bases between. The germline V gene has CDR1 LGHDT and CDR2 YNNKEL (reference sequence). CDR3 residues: CASSQEMATQYF. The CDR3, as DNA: TGTGCCAGCAGCCAAGAGATGGCTACGCAGTATTTT.